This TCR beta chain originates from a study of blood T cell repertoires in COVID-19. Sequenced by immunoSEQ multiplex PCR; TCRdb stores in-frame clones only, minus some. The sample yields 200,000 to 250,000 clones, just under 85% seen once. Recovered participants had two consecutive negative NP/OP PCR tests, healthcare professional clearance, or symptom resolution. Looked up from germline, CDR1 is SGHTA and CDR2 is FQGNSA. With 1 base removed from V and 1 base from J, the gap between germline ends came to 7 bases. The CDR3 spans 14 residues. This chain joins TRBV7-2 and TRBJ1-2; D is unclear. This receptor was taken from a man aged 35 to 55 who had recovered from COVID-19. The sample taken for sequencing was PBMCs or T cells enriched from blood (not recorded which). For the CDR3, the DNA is TGTGCCAGCAGCTTAGTTGCGAGTAACTATGGCTACACCTTC. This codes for CASSLVASNYGYTF. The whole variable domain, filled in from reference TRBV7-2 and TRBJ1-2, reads GAGVSQSPSNKVTEKGKDVELRCDPISGHTALYWYRQSLGQGLEFLIYFQGNSAPDKSGLPSDRFSAERTGGSVSTLTIQRTQQEDSAVYLCASSLVASNYGYTFGSGTRLTVV.